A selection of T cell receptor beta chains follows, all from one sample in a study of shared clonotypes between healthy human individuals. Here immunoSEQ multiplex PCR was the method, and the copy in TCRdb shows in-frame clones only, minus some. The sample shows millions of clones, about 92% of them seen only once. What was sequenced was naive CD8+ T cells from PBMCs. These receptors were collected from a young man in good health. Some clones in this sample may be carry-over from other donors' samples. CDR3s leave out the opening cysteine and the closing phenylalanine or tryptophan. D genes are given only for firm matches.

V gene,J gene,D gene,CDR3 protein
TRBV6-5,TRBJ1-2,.,ASSYGEGDSGYT
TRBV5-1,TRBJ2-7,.,ASSLDVNEQY
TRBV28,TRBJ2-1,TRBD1,ASSFRQGADEQF
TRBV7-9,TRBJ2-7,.,AIQTEIQLSEQY
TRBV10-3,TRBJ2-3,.,AITNSGSSTDTQY
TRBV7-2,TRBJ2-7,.,ASSLWEPPYEQY
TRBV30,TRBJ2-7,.,AWSVHFYEQY
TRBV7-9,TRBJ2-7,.,ASSLERSFEQY
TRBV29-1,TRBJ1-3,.,SVAATGNTIY
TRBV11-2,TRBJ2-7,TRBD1,ASSPRAGTGFTYEQY
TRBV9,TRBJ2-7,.,ASSVDGGEQY
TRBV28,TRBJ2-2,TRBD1,ASSYPRDRPTGELF
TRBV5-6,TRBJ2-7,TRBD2,ASSFGLAGSEQY
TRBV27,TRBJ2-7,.,ASSLFGGLAYEQY
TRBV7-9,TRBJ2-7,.,ASTWGQGRHEQY
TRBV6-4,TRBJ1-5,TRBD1,ASLSRTGENQPQH
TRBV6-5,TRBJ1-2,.,ASRGSTSGYT
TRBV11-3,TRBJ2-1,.,ASSTRQGGANEQF
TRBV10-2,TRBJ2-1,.,ASSEGPRGNEQF
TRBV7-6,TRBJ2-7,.,ASSSVSNGLEQY
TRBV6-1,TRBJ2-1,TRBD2,ASSERLADVYNEQF
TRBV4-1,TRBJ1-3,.,ASSQRLQGLGDTIY
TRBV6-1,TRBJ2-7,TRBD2,ASSEESGLAGGYEQY
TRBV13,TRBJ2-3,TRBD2,ASSRTSEEVETDTQY
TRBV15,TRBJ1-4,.,ATSGRRANEKLF
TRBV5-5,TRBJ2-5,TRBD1,ASSLVDRGRETQY
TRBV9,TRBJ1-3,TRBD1,ASSESGGTGNTIY
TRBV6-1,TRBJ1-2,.,ASSGHYGYT
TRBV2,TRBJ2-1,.,ASTGTTDYNEQF
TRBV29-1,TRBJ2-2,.,SVRDAGELF
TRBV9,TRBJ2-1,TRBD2,ASSPPGASGNEQF
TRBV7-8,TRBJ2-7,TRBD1,ASSLFGTGGTYEQY
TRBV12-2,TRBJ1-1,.,ASRLVEMNTEAF